This is a list of T cell receptor beta chains from one sample in a study of technical replicates of blood from a few donors. The data were produced by immunoSEQ multiplex PCR, yet TCRdb's version contains in-frame clones alone and is incomplete. The sample carries tens of thousands of clones, 90% to 95% recorded once. What was sequenced was T cells isolated from PBMCs. These receptors all come from a human donor in good health. Both conserved end residues are part of each CDR3. A D gene is named only where the DNA matches it firmly. For some rows the clone size is stated as once, few or many, or as a class when expanded; others skip it.

TRBV18	TRBD1	TRBJ1-4	-	CASSINSGRGNEKLFF	TGTGCCAGCTCAATAAACAGTGGCAGGGGGAATGAAAAACTGTTTTTT
TRBV11-2	-	TRBJ2-7	-	CASSLGSYEQYF	TGTGCCAGCAGCTTAGGCAGTTACGAGCAGTACTTC
TRBV5-4	TRBD2	TRBJ2-5	-	CASSAGTSPSQETQYF	TGTGCCAGCAGCGCCGGGACTAGCCCGTCCCAAGAGACCCAGTACTTC
TRBV4-1	-	TRBJ2-1	-	CASSQVDIVSYNEQFF	TGCGCCAGCAGCCAAGTGGACATAGTCTCCTACAATGAGCAGTTCTTC
TRBV9	TRBD1	TRBJ1-2	-	CASSPAGDRPNYGYTF	TGTGCCAGCAGCCCTGCCGGGGACAGACCCAACTATGGCTACACCTTC
TRBV11-2	-	TRBJ2-7	once	CASSSLGAWARRTTYEQYF	TGTGCCAGCAGTTCTCTTGGGGCCTGGGCGAGACGGACAACCTACGAGCAGTACTTC
TRBV11-2	TRBD1	TRBJ2-1	-	CASSLDVGQVSYNEQFF	TGTGCCAGCAGCTTAGATGTCGGACAGGTGTCCTACAATGAGCAGTTCTTC
TRBV6-5	-	TRBJ2-2	-	CASSYAGTQNTGELFF	TGTGCCAGCAGTTACGCCGGGACACAGAACACCGGGGAGCTGTTTTTT
TRBV19	-	TRBJ2-7	-	CASRPGGRNEQYF	TGTGCCAGTAGACCCGGGGGAAGGAACGAGCAGTACTTC
TRBV28	TRBD1	TRBJ2-7	-	CASSTGTGGSNEQYF	TGTGCCAGCAGCACCGGGACAGGGGGAAGCAACGAGCAGTACTTC